Detailed here is one T cell receptor (beta chain). Its antigen is not identified. The data stem from a study of T-cell memory formation after mild COVID-19. A 5'RACE reaction primed in the constant segment made cDNA libraries of TCR alpha and TCR beta, and these carried sample barcodes and UMIs. TCRdb redid the calling of the 5' RACE reads with MiXCR, one entry per CDR3 protein. This table has more than 450,000 distinct CDR3 sequences, over 15% appearing once. Findings and limits, study-wide: Largely, contracting CD4+ clones fell within CM and EM, and contracting CD8+ clones within EMRA.

The CDR3 covers 14 residues. V was pared by 6 bases and J by 8 bases, with 16 bases between. The sequence was collected from an adult woman who had mild COVID-19 (a few samples of this study predate the infection). Cell type and time point are not known. The J gene is TRBJ1-4, the V gene TRBV23-1, with D unresolved. TRBV23-1 is recorded as an ORF, its role being uncertain. Sequencing input: PBMCs or a T cell subset sorted from them (not recorded which). The CDR3 DNA sequence: TGCGCCAGCAGCGCACGTTCTTCCGGCGAAAAACTGTTTTTT. This translates into CASSARSSGEKLFF.